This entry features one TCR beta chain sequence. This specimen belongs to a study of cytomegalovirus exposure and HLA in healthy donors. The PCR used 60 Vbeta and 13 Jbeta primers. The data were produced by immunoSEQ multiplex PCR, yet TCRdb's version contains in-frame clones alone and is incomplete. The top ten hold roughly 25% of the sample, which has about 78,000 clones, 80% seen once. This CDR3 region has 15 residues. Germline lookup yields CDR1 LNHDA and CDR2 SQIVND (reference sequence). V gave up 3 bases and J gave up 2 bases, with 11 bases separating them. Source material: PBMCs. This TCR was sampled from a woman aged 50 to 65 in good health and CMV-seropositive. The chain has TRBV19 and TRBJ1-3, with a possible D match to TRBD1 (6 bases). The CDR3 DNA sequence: TGTGCCAGTAGTATTGGCAGGGGAACTGGAAACACCATATATTTT. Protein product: CASSIGRGTGNTIYF.